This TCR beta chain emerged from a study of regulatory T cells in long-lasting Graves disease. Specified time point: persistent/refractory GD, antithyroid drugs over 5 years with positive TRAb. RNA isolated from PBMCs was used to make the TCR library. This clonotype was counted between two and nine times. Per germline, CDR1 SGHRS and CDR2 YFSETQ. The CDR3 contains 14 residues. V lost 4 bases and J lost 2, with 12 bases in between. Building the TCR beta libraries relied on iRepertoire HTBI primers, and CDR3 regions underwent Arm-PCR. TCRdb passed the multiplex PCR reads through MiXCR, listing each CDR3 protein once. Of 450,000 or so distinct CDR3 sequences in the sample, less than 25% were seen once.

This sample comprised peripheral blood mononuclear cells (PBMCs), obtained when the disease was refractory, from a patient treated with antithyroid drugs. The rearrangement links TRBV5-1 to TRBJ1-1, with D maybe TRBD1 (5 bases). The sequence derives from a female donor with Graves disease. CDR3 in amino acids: CASSQSGLNTEAFF. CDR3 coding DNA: TGCGCCAGCAGCCAATCGGGACTTAACACTGAAGCTTTCTTT.